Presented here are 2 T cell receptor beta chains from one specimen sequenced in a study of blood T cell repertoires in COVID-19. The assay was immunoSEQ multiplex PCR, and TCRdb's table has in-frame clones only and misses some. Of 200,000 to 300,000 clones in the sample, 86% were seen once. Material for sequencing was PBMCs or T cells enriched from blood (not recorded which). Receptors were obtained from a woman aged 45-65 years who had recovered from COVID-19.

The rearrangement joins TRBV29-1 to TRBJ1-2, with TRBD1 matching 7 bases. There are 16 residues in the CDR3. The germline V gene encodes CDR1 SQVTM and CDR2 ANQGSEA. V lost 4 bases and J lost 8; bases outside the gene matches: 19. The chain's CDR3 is CSVGRGGEVRKLGYTF. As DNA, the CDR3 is TGCAGCGTTGGTAGAGGGGGCGAGGTCCGGAAGTTGGGCTACACCTTC. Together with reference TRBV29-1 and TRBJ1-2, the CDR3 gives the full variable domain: SAVISQKPSRDICQRGTSLTIQCQVDSQVTMMFWYRQQPGQSLTLIATANQGSEATYESGFVIDKFPISRPNLTFSTLTVSNMSPEDSSIYLCSVGRGGEVRKLGYTFGSGTRLTVV.

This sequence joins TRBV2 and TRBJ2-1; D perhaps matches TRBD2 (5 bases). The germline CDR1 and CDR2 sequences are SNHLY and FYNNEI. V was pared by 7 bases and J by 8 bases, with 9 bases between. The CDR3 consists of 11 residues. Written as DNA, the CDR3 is TGTGCCAGCACAACCGGGGATGAGCAGTTCTTC. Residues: CASTTGDEQFF.